The rows below give T cell receptor beta chains drawn from one sample of a study of T cell repertoires in cytomegalovirus infection. Their specific antigens are unknown. TCRdb redid the calling of the reads with MiXCR, one entry per CDR3 protein. The sample contains some 480,000 distinct CDR3 sequences, 25% to 35% of which appear only once. This material consisted of cultured PBMCs, taken from culture after CMV antigen stimulation. These receptors all come from a human donor in good health (CMV status not recorded). Some clones in this sample may be carry-over from other donors' samples. The CDR3 runs from the conserved cysteine through the conserved F or W. D genes are given only for firm matches. Clone size appears in some rows only: once, few, many, or a class for an expanded clone.

v_gene	j_gene	len	d_gene	abundance	CDR3nt	CDR3aa
TRBV24-1	TRBJ2-3	13	NA	few	TGTGCCACCAGTGATTTGCCCGTAGATACGCAGTATTTT	CATSDLPVDTQYF
TRBV10-1	TRBJ2-3	17	TRBD2	NA	TGCGCCAGCAGTGAGTCCCCTAGCGGGAGGGCCGCAGATACGCAGTATTTT	CASSESPSGRAADTQYF
TRBV19	TRBJ2-1	12	NA	NA	TGTGCCAGTAGCCCCGCTGCCCGTGAGCAGTTCTTC	CASSPAAREQFF
TRBV29-1	TRBJ2-1	12	NA	NA	TGCAGCGTCCCCCAGGGCGTGACCGGGCAGTTCTTC	CSVPQGVTGQFF
TRBV12-3/TRBV12-4	TRBJ2-6	17	TRBD2	NA	TGTGCCAGCAGTTTGGGGTTCGGGGGGGCTGGGGCCAACGTCCTGACTTTC	CASSLGFGGAGANVLTF
TRBV14	TRBJ2-7	13	NA	NA	TGTGCCAGCAGCCAAGTCAGGGGAGGCGAGCAGTACTTC	CASSQVRGGEQYF
TRBV7-9	TRBJ1-1	14	NA	NA	TGTGCCAGCAGCCCGACAGATAAGAACACTGAAGCTTTCTTT	CASSPTDKNTEAFF
TRBV4-2	TRBJ2-3	15	TRBD2	NA	TGTGCCAGCAGCCAAGAGCGACTAGCGATAGATACGCAGTATTTT	CASSQERLAIDTQYF
TRBV4-1	TRBJ2-5	16	NA	NA	TGCGCCAGCAGCCAAAATCGAGGTAGCGGCGACGAGACCCAGTACTTC	CASSQNRGSGDETQYF
TRBV12-3/TRBV12-4	TRBJ2-1	14	TRBD2	NA	TGTGCCAGCAGGCTAGCGGGAGGGAACAATGAGCAGTTCTTC	CASRLAGGNNEQFF
TRBV15	TRBJ2-1	14	NA	once	TGTGCCACCAGCAGACGCGCCCGCAATAATGAGCAGTTCTTC	CATSRRARNNEQFF
TRBV10-3	TRBJ1-1	18	NA	NA	TGTGCCATCAGTGAGCCCACTAGAAGGACAGACTCCGACACTGAAGCTTTCTTT	CAISEPTRRTDSDTEAFF
TRBV6-2/TRBV6-3	TRBJ1-3	14	NA	once	TGTGCCAGCAGTTACGCCATCTCTGGAAACACCATATATTTT	CASSYAISGNTIYF
TRBV28	TRBJ2-4	13	NA	few	TGTGCCAGCACTCTGGGGGACACAAACATTCAGTACTTC	CASTLGDTNIQYF
TRBV4-3	TRBJ2-1	17	TRBD2	few	TGCGCCAGCAGCCAAGATGAAGCTAGCGGGGCTTACAATGAGCAGTTCTTC	CASSQDEASGAYNEQFF
TRBV12-3/TRBV12-4	TRBJ1-2	13	TRBD1	NA	TGTGCCAGTAAGGACAGGTTAAACTATGGCTACACCTTC	CASKDRLNYGYTF
TRBV6-1	TRBJ2-5	16	TRBD2	NA	TGTGCCAGCAGCTCCCGACTAGCCACCAAGGGAGAGACCCAGTACTTC	CASSSRLATKGETQYF
TRBV6-6	TRBJ1-1	15	TRBD1	NA	TGTGCCGGATGTGACAGGGGCGGTCAGGGCTCTGAAGCTTTCTTT	CAGCDRGGQGSEAFF
TRBV6-1	TRBJ2-7	13	NA	few	TGTGCCCTCCTCCGGGACGGAACCTACGAGCAGTACTTC	CALLRDGTYEQYF
TRBV19	TRBJ1-1	16	TRBD1	NA	TGTGCCAGTAGTGTTCGACAGGGGAACTACAACACTGAAGCTTTCTTT	CASSVRQGNYNTEAFF
TRBV19	TRBJ1-6	14	TRBD1	NA	TGTGCCAGCACAGGGGGCTCCTATAATTCACCCCTCCACTTT	CASTGGSYNSPLHF
TRBV29-1	TRBJ1-2	13	NA	NA	TGCAGCGTTGGGGTCGGGGAGAGTTATGGCTACACCTTC	CSVGVGESYGYTF
TRBV2	TRBJ1-1	12	NA	NA	TGTGCCAGCAGTGCTATCGGGACGGAAGCTTTCTTT	CASSAIGTEAFF
TRBV7-6	TRBJ2-3	18	TRBD1	many	TGTGCCAGCAGCGCGCGGCAGCCAGGGGGCCTGGGCACAGATACGCAGTATTTT	CASSARQPGGLGTDTQYF
TRBV12-5	TRBJ2-4	14	NA	NA	TGTGCTAGTGGTTTGGGAAGCGCCAAAAACATTCAGTACTTC	CASGLGSAKNIQYF
TRBV12-3/TRBV12-4	TRBJ2-3	15	NA	few	TGTGCCAGCAGTTCTACCGTCGAGAGCACAGATACGCAGTATTTT	CASSSTVESTDTQYF
TRBV11-3	TRBJ2-3	13	NA	NA	TGTGCCAGCAGCATGATGGACACAGATACGCAGTATTTT	CASSMMDTDTQYF
TRBV6-5	TRBJ1-1	12	NA	once	TGTGCCAGTGGACGGCTGAACACTGAAGCTTTCTTT	CASGRLNTEAFF
TRBV7-9	TRBJ1-1	13	NA	many	TGTGCCAGCAACCGGTGGATCGGGACTGAAGCTTTCTTT	CASNRWIGTEAFF
TRBV7-2	TRBJ2-1	17	NA	few	TGTGCCAGCAGCTTAGCCGCTACGGTTGGGAGCTACAATGAGCAGTTCTTC	CASSLAATVGSYNEQFF
TRBV7-6	TRBJ2-3	13	TRBD2	few	TGTGCCAGCGGTAGCGGGAGCGGGGATACGCAGTATTTT	CASGSGSGDTQYF
TRBV2	TRBJ2-2	15	NA	NA	TGTGCCAGCAGCCGGGACTTCTTGAACACCGGGGAGCTGTTTTTT	CASSRDFLNTGELFF
TRBV29-1	TRBJ2-7	15	NA	NA	TGCAGCGTTGAAGATCGAAGGTCGGTCTCCTACGAGCAGTACTTC	CSVEDRRSVSYEQYF
TRBV7-3	TRBJ2-7	16	TRBD2	few	TGTGCCAGCAGCTTAAACGTAGCGGGAACCTCCTACGAGCAGTACTTC	CASSLNVAGTSYEQYF
TRBV7-2	TRBJ1-2	14	TRBD1	many	TGTGCCAGCAGCCCCATGGGGACAGGGCCGGAATACACCTTC	CASSPMGTGPEYTF
TRBV7-2	TRBJ2-1	12	NA	few	TGTGCCAGCAGCTCCACCTTTAATGAGCAGTTCTTC	CASSSTFNEQFF